This T cell receptor beta chain emerged from a study of blood T cells in healthy people across ages. Study context: About one barcoded beta molecule per two T cells was the capture yield of template switching.

Germline assignment: CDR1 MDHEN and CDR2 SYDVKM. The CDR3 sequence is 12 residues long. V dropped 7 bases and J dropped 6 bases, with 9 bases sitting between them. Isolation of PBMCs gave at least 6.5 million cells per sample. Extraction yielded at least 6 micrograms of total RNA per sample. Then a second PCR, running roughly 6 to 11 cycles, was carried out with a sample-barcoded 5' primer and a J-beta primer mix. TCRdb re-analysed the 5' RACE reads in MiXCR, keeping a single row per CDR3 protein. The repertoire holds around 500,000 distinct CDR3 sequences, with roughly a quarter as singletons. Another study also made use of these data, one on T cells of mothers and their children. From that second work: It was observed that no persistent microchimeric T cell clones could be detected.

Sequenced input: blood. This sequence was found in a boy aged 2 to 10 in good health. This sequence joins TRBV28 and TRBJ2-2; unclear D gene. The CDR3 DNA follows: TGTGCCAGCACGGCCCCGGCCGGGGAGCTGTTTTTT. Its translation: CASTAPAGELFF.